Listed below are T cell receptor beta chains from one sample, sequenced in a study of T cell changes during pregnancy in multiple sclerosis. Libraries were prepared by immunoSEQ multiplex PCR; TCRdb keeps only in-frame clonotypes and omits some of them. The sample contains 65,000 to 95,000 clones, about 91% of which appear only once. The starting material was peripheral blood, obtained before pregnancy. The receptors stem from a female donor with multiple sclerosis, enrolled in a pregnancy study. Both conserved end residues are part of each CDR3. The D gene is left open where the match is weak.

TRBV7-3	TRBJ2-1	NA	CASSAGPLVNEQFF	TGTGCCAGCAGCGCAGGCCCACTAGTTAATGAGCAGTTCTTC
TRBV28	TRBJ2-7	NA	CASSPTNSRGNYEQYF	TGTGCCAGCAGCCCAACCAACTCCCGGGGAAACTACGAGCAGTACTTC
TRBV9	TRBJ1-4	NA	CARISGATNEKLFF	TGTGCCAGGATTTCAGGCGCAACTAATGAAAAACTGTTTTTT
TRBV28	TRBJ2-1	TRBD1	CASSGGQVFYNEQFF	TGTGCCAGCAGTGGGGGACAGGTGTTTTACAATGAGCAGTTCTTC
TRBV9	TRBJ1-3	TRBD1	CASSVGRGTGNTIYF	TGTGCCAGCAGCGTAGGCAGGGGGACTGGAAACACCATATATTTT
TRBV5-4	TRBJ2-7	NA	CASSSPDSDNLYEQYF	TGTGCCAGCAGCTCCCCGGACAGCGACAACCTATACGAGCAGTACTTC
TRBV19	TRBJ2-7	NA	CASRGAGQTYEQYF	TGTGCCAGCCGTGGTGCGGGACAGACCTACGAGCAGTACTTC
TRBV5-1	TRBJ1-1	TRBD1	CASSGGRTGYGLAEAFF	TGCGCCAGCAGCGGGGGTAGGACAGGGTATGGTCTCGCTGAAGCTTTCTTT
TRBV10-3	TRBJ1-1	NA	CAISENTNTEAFF	TGTGCCATCAGCGAGAATACTAACACTGAAGCTTTCTTT
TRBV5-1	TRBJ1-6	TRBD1	CASSLVGTGDSPLHF	TGCGCCAGCAGCTTGGTGGGGACAGGGGACTCACCCCTCCACTTT
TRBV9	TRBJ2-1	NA	CASSVDKGGRNEQFF	TGTGCCAGCAGCGTAGATAAAGGGGGACGGAATGAGCAGTTCTTC
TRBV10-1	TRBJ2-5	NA	CASSGGGAGEETQYF	TGCGCCAGCAGTGGTGGCGGAGCCGGGGAAGAGACCCAGTACTTC
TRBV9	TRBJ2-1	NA	CASSPSLDEQFF	TGTGCCAGCAGCCCCTCCTTAGATGAGCAGTTCTTC
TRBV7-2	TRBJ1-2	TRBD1	CASSVQGGNGYTF	TGTGCCAGCAGCGTACAGGGGGGAAATGGCTACACCTTC
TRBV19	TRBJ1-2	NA	CASSIVGAHYGYTF	TGTGCCAGTAGTATAGTGGGGGCTCACTATGGCTACACCTTC
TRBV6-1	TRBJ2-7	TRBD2	CASSESAGGPHEQYF	TGTGCCAGCAGTGAATCCGCGGGGGGGCCTCACGAGCAGTACTTC